These 3 T cell receptor beta chains came from one sample sequenced in a study of T cells in Graves' hyperthyroidism and ophthalmopathy. RNA transcripts were the template for amplifying TCR beta CDR3 regions. HTBI primers were the set used in a first-round RT-PCR of the TCR CDR3. TCRdb reanalysed the multiplex PCR reads using MiXCR and keeps one entry per CDR3 protein. This table holds over 200,000 distinct CDR3 sequences, 13% to 15% found once. The sequencing input was blood. The origin of the receptors is a middle-aged woman with Graves' hyperthyroidism that later progressed to Graves' ophthalmopathy.

Many counts were recorded for this clonotype. The rearrangement uses TRBV28 and TRBJ1-1; possibly TRBD1 for D (6 bases). The CDR3 is made up of 16 amino acids. Germline CDR1 MDHEN, CDR2 SYDVKM. Trimming stripped 6 bases from V and 4 bases from J, with 21 bases between. The DNA of the CDR3 is TGTGCCAGCAGCCCGACACAGGGACTTGGGGTCACTGAAGCTTTCTTT. This encodes CASSPTQGLGVTEAFF.

This clonotype has a count of ten or more. The chain uses TRBV28 and TRBJ2-6, with TRBD1 matching 10 bases. The V gene's germline CDR1 is MDHEN and CDR2 SYDVKM. This CDR3 has 17 amino acids. The V and J ends lost 6 bases and 4 bases, in that order; junction bases with no gene match: 9. The CDR3 region has the DNA TGTGCCAGCAGCCAGGGACAGGGGTTCGTCGGGGCCAACGTCCTGACTTTC. Residues: CASSQGQGFVGANVLTF. Using reference TRBV28 and TRBJ2-6 for the parts outside the CDR3, the full variable domain is DVKVTQSSRYLVKRTGEKVFLECVQDMDHENMFWYRQDPGLGLRLIYFSYDVKMKEKGDIPEGYSVSREKKERFSLILESASTNQTSMYLCASSQGQGFVGANVLTFGAGSRLTVL.

This clonotype was recorded at least ten times. The V call is TRBV7-3, the J call TRBJ2-1; 11 bases align to TRBD2. Trimming removed 5 bases from V and 4 bases from J; junction bases left unmatched: 7. Germline CDR1 and CDR2: SGHTA and FQGTGA. The CDR3 loop spans 16 amino acids. The CDR3 nucleotides are TGTGCCAGCAGCCCGCTTAGCGGGAGGGAGTACAATGAGCAGTTCTTC. Protein sequence: CASSPLSGREYNEQFF.